The 30 T cell receptor beta chains given below trace back to one sample, sequenced in a study of neoadjuvant anti-PD-1 for oral cavity cancer. Profiling relied on immunoSEQ multiplex PCR, and the TCRdb table lists in-frame clones only, not all of them. The data contain nearly 15,000 clones, around 36% of them seen just once; the ten biggest clones take up around 39%. Time point indicated: after neoadjuvant nivolumab, at surgical resection. The sequenced sample was tumor tissue, obtained after nivolumab (anti-PD-1) treatment. Receptor source: a person between 35 and 79 years old with oral cavity squamous cell carcinoma.

The rearrangement links TRBV4-1 to TRBJ2-7; maybe TRBD1 (7 bases). CDR3 length: 15 residues. Germline values: CDR1 MGHRA, CDR2 YSYEKL. V was pared by 1 base and J by 6 bases, with 16 bases between. This CDR3 is CASSQAFSGGTEQYF. DNA for the CDR3: TGCGCCAGCAGCCAAGCCTTTTCAGGGGGGACCGAGCAGTACTTC.

V and J are TRBV4-1 and TRBJ2-3, with 10 bases matching TRBD2. After removal of 6 bases from V and 0 bases from J, the junction contained 9 bases not matched to a gene. The CDR3 has 17 residues. Per the germline V gene, CDR1 is MGHRA and CDR2 is YSYEKL. In nucleotides, the CDR3 is TGCGCCAGCAGTTCGGAAGGACTAGCGGCTAGCACAGATACGCAGTATTTT. This codes for CASSSEGLAASTDTQYF.

The chain recombines TRBV27 with TRBJ2-6; TRBD1 is a possible D gene (5 bases). The CDR3 has 15 amino acids. CDR1 and CDR2 from the germline V gene are MNHEY and SMNVEV (reference sequence). V lost 6 bases, J lost 0 bases, and 9 bases lay in between. CDR3 residues: CASSRGHSGANVLTF. The CDR3 DNA sequence: TGTGCCAGCAGCCGAGGACACTCTGGGGCCAACGTCCTGACTTTC.

This clone was picked up a small number of times. The chain links TRBV18 to TRBJ2-7, with no clear D. Germline V gives CDR1 KGHSH, CDR2 LQKENI. The ends were cut back, 1 base at V and 5 bases at J, with 6 bases in the middle. The CDR3 length is 12 residues. The CDR3 DNA is TGTGCCAGCTCACCACAGCCCAACGAGCAGTACTTC. It translates to CASSPQPNEQYF.

The chain employs TRBV7-9 and TRBJ2-7, with 10 bases aligning to TRBD1. The CDR3 totals 14 residues. Trimming at V came to 5 bases and at J to 4 bases, leaving 5 bases not matched to a gene. Germline values: CDR1 SEHNR, CDR2 FQNEAQ (reference sequence). CDR3 sequence reads: CASSRQGAAYEQYF. CDR3 coding DNA: TGTGCCAGCAGCCGACAGGGGGCGGCTTACGAGCAGTACTTC.

The rearrangement links TRBV6-5 to TRBJ2-5; D gene ambiguous. CDR1 is MNHEY, CDR2 SVGAGI, per germline. The CDR3 runs to 15 residues. V shed 6 bases and J shed 4 bases, with 18 bases lying between them. The CDR3 bases are TGTGCCAGCAGACCCGTAGGAAATTTTGGAGAGACCCAGTACTTC. Residues: CASRPVGNFGETQYF.

This clone was seen a few times. The chain combines TRBV25-1 with TRBJ1-6; 8 positions agree with TRBD1. The CDR3 is made up of 14 amino acids. Germline V gene data show CDR1 as MGHDK and CDR2 as SYGVNS. Trimming at V came to 7 bases and at J to 9 bases, leaving 8 bases not matched to a gene. The CDR3, as DNA: TGTGCCAGCAAACCGGACAGGGAGGGTTCACCCCTCCACTTT. Residues: CASKPDREGSPLHF.

This clone was detected a few times. V is TRBV7-2 and J is TRBJ2-7; weak D call: TRBD1 (6 bases). The CDR3 loop spans 15 amino acids. Germline CDR1 and CDR2: SGHTA and FQGNSA. The ends were cut back, 1 base at V and 5 bases at J, with 15 bases in the middle. CDR3 sequence (DNA): TGTGCCAGCAGCTTAGATGACAGGCCGGGCCACGAGCAGTACTTC. It is translated as CASSLDDRPGHEQYF.

The chain links TRBV7-6 to TRBJ1-4, with no clear D. V was pared by 2 bases and J by 2 bases, with 12 bases between. The CDR3 totals 16 residues. CDR1 SGHVS and CDR2 FNYEAQ come from the germline V gene. The CDR3: CASSLLSGPTNEKLFF. CDR3 nucleotide sequence: TGTGCCAGCAGCTTACTTTCGGGCCCTACTAATGAAAAACTGTTTTTT.

This clone was found once. The gene calls are TRBV6-1 and TRBJ1-1; the match to TRBD1 covers 8 bases. CDR3 length: 13 residues. The V gene end was trimmed by 6 bases and the J gene end by 4 bases; junction bases not matched to a gene: 4. The V gene's germline CDR1 is MNHNS and CDR2 SASEGT. The CDR3: CASRQTGGTEAFF. DNA for the CDR3: TGTGCCAGCAGACAAACAGGGGGCACTGAAGCTTTCTTT.

This clone was recorded a few times. The chain links TRBV6-5 to TRBJ1-2, with 9 bases that match TRBD1. This CDR3 is built from 16 residues. Germline CDR1 MNHEY, CDR2 SVGAGI. V gave up 1 base and J gave up 1 base; unmatched junction bases: 4. The CDR3 is CASSYFGGQGNYGYTF. In nucleotides, the CDR3 is TGTGCCAGCAGTTACTTCGGGGGACAGGGTAACTATGGCTACACCTTC.

The chain uses TRBV28 and TRBJ1-2; 9 bases are a match to TRBD1. The CDR3 totals 14 residues. With V trimmed by 6 bases and J by 4 bases, 6 bases remained unmatched. CDR1 and CDR2 from the germline V gene are MDHEN and SYDVKM. The CDR3 nucleotides read TGTGCCAGCAGACGACAGGGGGGCCTCTATGGCTACACCTTC. It codes for CASRRQGGLYGYTF.

The gene calls are TRBV19 and TRBJ1-4; D call uncertain. This CDR3 spans 12 amino acids. Germline CDR1 and CDR2: LNHDA and SQIVND (reference sequence). Trimming cost V 3 bases and J 7 bases, with 6 bases left between them. The CDR3 sequence: CASSIRGEKLFF. CDR3 sequence (DNA): TGTGCCAGTAGTATTCGGGGTGAAAAACTGTTTTTT.

This sequence joins TRBV10-3 and TRBJ2-1, with D tentatively TRBD2 (5 bases). Trimming pared 0 bases from V and 5 bases from J, leaving 11 bases between. The germline V gene encodes CDR1 ENHRY and CDR2 SYGVKD. The CDR3 is 15 amino acids. The DNA for the CDR3 is TGTGCCATCAGTGAGTCGAATGGGGAGAACAATGAGCAGTTCTTC. Protein sequence: CAISESNGENNEQFF.

This clone was observed once. V and J are TRBV5-1 and TRBJ2-1; 14 positions agree with TRBD2. The CDR3 runs 17 residues. V was pared by 1 base and J by 4 bases, with 4 bases of the junction left unmatched. Germline V gives CDR1 SGHRS, CDR2 YFSETQ. For the CDR3, the DNA is TGCGCCAGCAGCTTGTCCGGGACTAGCGGGGGATACAATGAGCAGTTCTTC. Encoded protein: CASSLSGTSGGYNEQFF. The complete variable domain, with remaining parts taken from reference TRBV5-1 and TRBJ2-1, reads KAGVTQTPRYLIKTRGQQVTLSCSPISGHRSVSWYQQTPGQGLQFLFEYFSETQRNKGNFPGRFSGRQFSNSRSEMNVSTLELGDSALYLCASSLSGTSGGYNEQFFGPGTRLTVL.

V and J are TRBV7-9 and TRBJ1-2; 10 bases line up with TRBD1. V shed 5 bases and J 1 base; nucleotides not matched to a gene: 10. Germline-derived CDR1 and CDR2 are SEHNR and FQNEAQ (reference sequence). The CDR3 is 17 residues long. The CDR3 spells CASSARGTGDINYGYTF. The CDR3 nucleotides are TGTGCCAGCAGCGCGCGTGGGACAGGGGATATTAACTATGGCTACACCTTC.

J is TRBJ1-1 and V is TRBV7-8; D perhaps matches TRBD1 (6 bases). CDR3 length: 19 residues. Trimming pared 8 bases from V and 3 bases from J, leaving 31 bases between. The germline V gene encodes CDR1 SGHVS and CDR2 FQNEAQ. The CDR3 DNA reads as TGTGCCAGCGCCACCAGCCTCAGGGGTGTTTTTAGGGCGGACACTGAAGCTTTCTTT. It specifies CASATSLRGVFRADTEAFF.

The chain uses TRBV19 and TRBJ1-1; tentatively, D is TRBD1 (5 bases). The CDR3 has 15 amino acids. V lost 0 bases to trimming and J lost 1 base, with 9 bases between them. Germline V gene lookup returns CDR1 LNHDA and CDR2 SQIVND (reference sequence). The CDR3 region is CASSIEGDRNTEAFF. The CDR3 region has the DNA TGTGCCAGTAGTATAGAGGGGGACCGGAACACTGAAGCTTTCTTT.

The chain employs TRBV19 and TRBJ2-5; D gene ambiguous. The germline V and J ends were trimmed by 1 base and 4 bases, with 16 bases remaining between them. The germline V gene encodes CDR1 LNHDA and CDR2 SQIVND (reference sequence). The CDR3 spans 16 residues. CDR3 protein: CASSIGPTGVSETQYF. The CDR3 nucleotides are TGTGCCAGTAGTATAGGTCCAACCGGCGTATCAGAGACCCAGTACTTC.

V is TRBV10-1 and J is TRBJ2-2, with D tentatively TRBD2 (6 bases). Looked up from germline, CDR1 is WNHNN and CDR2 is SYGVQD (reference sequence). Trimming left V 4 bases short and J 1 base short, with 7 bases between. The CDR3 spans 14 residues. CDR3 nucleotide sequence: TGCGCCAGCAGTGTGGGGGGGAACACCGGGGAGCTGTTTTTT. It translates to CASSVGGNTGELFF.

Regarding this clone: The same CDR3 arises from other DNA sequences in this sample as well. Here the CDR3 DNA reads TGCGCCAGCCGCCTAGCGGGGGACCGCTCCTACGAGCAGTACTTC. Translated, it gives CASRLAGDRSYEQYF. V is TRBV5-1 and J is TRBJ2-7; 10 nucleotides match TRBD2. Germline assignment: CDR1 SGHRS and CDR2 YFSETQ. This CDR3 spans 15 amino acids. V lost 7 bases to trimming and J lost 0 bases; unmatched junction nucleotides: 7.

The J gene is TRBJ1-6, the V gene TRBV7-2; 9 bases are a match to TRBD1. The CDR3 runs 14 residues. The V and J ends lost 5 bases and 6 bases, in that order; junction bases with no gene match: 2. Germline lookup yields CDR1 SGHTA and CDR2 FQGNSA. The CDR3 reads CASSPGQGNSPLHF. CDR3 nucleotide sequence: TGTGCCAGCAGCCCGGGACAGGGTAATTCACCCCTCCACTTT. The full variable domain, with the rest looked up from reference TRBV7-2 and TRBJ1-6, is GAGVSQSPSNKVTEKGKDVELRCDPISGHTALYWYRQSLGQGLEFLIYFQGNSAPDKSGLPSDRFSAERTGGSVSTLTIQRTQQEDSAVYLCASSPGQGNSPLHFGNGTRLTVT.

This clone has just a few counts. This chain connects TRBV27 to TRBJ2-7; 12 positions match TRBD2. Germline CDR1 MNHEY, CDR2 SMNVEV (reference sequence). Trimming removed 3 bases from V and 2 bases from J; junction bases left unmatched: 8. The CDR3 contains 17 residues. CDR3 residues: CASSFLASGGVPYEQYF. The CDR3 DNA sequence: TGTGCCAGCAGTTTCCTAGCTAGCGGGGGGGTCCCCTACGAGCAGTACTTC.

The sample holds a few counts of this clone. The V and J genes are TRBV7-2 and TRBJ1-2, with 8 nucleotides matching TRBD1. In germline, CDR1 is SGHTA, CDR2 FQGNSA. Germline trimming cut 3 bases from V and 3 bases from J; bases unmatched to any gene: 9. CDR3 length equals 16 residues. The DNA for the CDR3 is TGTGCCAGCAGCTTTGCAGGGGGCAGGTTCGACTATGGCTACACCTTC. Residues: CASSFAGGRFDYGYTF.

The chain uses TRBV29-1 and TRBJ2-2; weak D call: TRBD2 (6 bases). The V and J ends lost 4 bases and 5 bases respectively, with 11 bases between them. Germline CDR1 is SQVTM and CDR2 is ANQGSEA. This CDR3 region has 13 residues. The chain's CDR3 is CSVVTSRTGELFF. CDR3 bases: TGCAGCGTTGTAACTAGCAGGACCGGGGAGCTGTTTTTT.

This clone was counted only a few times. The chain combines TRBV7-6 with TRBJ2-3, with 8 positions matching TRBD2. Per the germline V gene, CDR1 is SGHVS and CDR2 is FNYEAQ. The CDR3 is made up of 17 amino acids. V was pared by 2 bases and J by 6 bases, with 13 bases of the junction left unmatched. The CDR3 here is CASSLSPAGGLADTQYF. The CDR3 region has the DNA TGTGCCAGCAGCTTAAGTCCTGCGGGGGGCCTCGCCGATACGCAGTATTTT.

This clone was observed a few times. One junction end disagrees with the germline gene, perhaps due to a read error. The chain recombines TRBV7-2 with TRBJ1-1; perhaps TRBD1 as D (6 bases). CDR3 length: 13 amino acids. Germline assignment: CDR1 SGHTA and CDR2 FQGNSA. CDR3: CASSFTGNPEAFF. CDR3 nucleotide sequence: TGTGCCAGCAGCTTTACAGGGAACCCTGAAGCTTTCTTT. Drawing the rest from reference TRBV7-2 and TRBJ1-1, the complete variable domain is GAGVSQSPSNKVTEKGKDVELRCDPISGHTALYWYRQSLGQGLEFLIYFQGNSAPDKSGLPSDRFSAERTGGSVSTLTIQRTQQEDSAVYLCASSFTGNPEAFFGQGTRLTVV.

The chain links TRBV5-1 to TRBJ2-5; perhaps TRBD2 as D (5 bases). The CDR3 loop spans 14 amino acids. CDR1 and CDR2 from the germline V gene are SGHRS and YFSETQ. With 4 bases removed from V and 1 base from J, the gap between germline ends came to 11 bases. The CDR3 reads CASSPPGSQETQYF. CDR3 in DNA: TGCGCCAGCAGCCCGCCGGGGAGCCAAGAGACCCAGTACTTC.

This clone was observed at least ten times. This chain uses TRBV7-9 with TRBJ2-7, with a possible D match to TRBD2 (6 bases). Germline V gene sequence: CDR1 SEHNR, CDR2 FQNEAQ (reference sequence). The CDR3 contains 15 residues. The ends were cut back, 5 bases at V and 4 bases at J, with 18 bases in the middle. The CDR3 sequence is CASSPRRGGVYEQYF. In DNA form, the CDR3 reads TGTGCCAGCAGCCCTAGGCGGGGTGGCGTGTACGAGCAGTACTTC.

There are a few counts of this clone. The chain employs TRBV15 and TRBJ1-3, with TRBD1 as a possible D gene (6 bases). V lost 1 base to trimming and J lost 0 bases, with 13 bases between them. Germline lookup yields CDR1 LNHNV and CDR2 YYDKDF (reference sequence). CDR3 length: 17 residues. The CDR3 reads CATSRGDTSPSGNTIYF. In nucleotides, the CDR3 is TGTGCCACCAGCAGAGGGGACACCTCTCCCTCTGGAAACACCATATATTTT.